This TCR beta chain was recovered during a study of PD-1 blockade in classical Hodgkin lymphoma. Broader study findings: Patients newly diagnosed and complete responders had comparable baseline diversity.

In every patient, relapse followed autologous stem cell transplantation, while exposure to brentuximab vedotin differed. Trimming removed 5 bases at V and 9 bases at J, with 16 bases between. There are 13 residues in the CDR3. Germline V gene lookup returns CDR1 MDHEN and CDR2 SYDVKM. Of note for this clone: Its antigen is not identified.

The method was immunoSEQ multiplex PCR; TCRdb's version includes in-frame clones alone and lacks a portion of them. Among approximately 100,000 clones listed, roughly 90% were seen once. The material was peripheral blood mononuclear cells (PBMCs), obtained at baseline. The V and J genes are TRBV28 and TRBJ1-1; no firm D call. The source of this sequence is a human donor with classical Hodgkin lymphoma. CDR3 bases: TGTGCCAGCAGTCTCCTTCAGACATTCCAAGCTTTCTTT. It yields the protein CASSLLQTFQAFF.